Listed below are T cell receptor beta chains from one sample, sequenced in a study of shared clonotypes between healthy human individuals. The table came from immunoSEQ multiplex PCR; TCRdb's copy has only in-frame clones and leaves some out. The sample lists some 2,500,000 clones, under 95% occurring once. The sequencing sample was made of naive CD4+ T cells from PBMCs. The receptor set was obtained from a man between 18 and 35 years old in good health. Some clones in this sample may be carry-over from other donors' samples. CDR3s include the opening cysteine and the closing phenylalanine or tryptophan. The D gene is left open where the match is weak.

v_call: TRBV11-2
d_call: NA
j_call: TRBJ1-1
cdr3_nt: TGTGCCAGCAGTCGAACCCGAGTTGCTCCGGCTTTCTTT
cdr3_aa: CASSRTRVAPAFF

v_call: TRBV10-3
d_call: TRBD2
j_call: TRBJ2-3
cdr3_nt: TGTGCCAGCCAGATCCGGGGGGGGAGCACAGATACGCAGTATTTT
cdr3_aa: CASQIRGGSTDTQYF

v_call: TRBV12-5
d_call: NA
j_call: TRBJ2-1
cdr3_nt: TGTGCTAGTGGTTTGGTACTAACCGGGAGCGGGTACAATGAGCAGTTCTTC
cdr3_aa: CASGLVLTGSGYNEQFF

v_call: TRBV7-9
d_call: NA
j_call: TRBJ1-6
cdr3_nt: TGTGCCAGCAGCTTAGACAGGGTCAGTTCACCCCTCCACTTT
cdr3_aa: CASSLDRVSSPLHF

v_call: TRBV7-3
d_call: NA
j_call: TRBJ1-1
cdr3_nt: TGTGCCAGCTCCGCGGGGGAGAACACTGAAGCTTTCTTT
cdr3_aa: CASSAGENTEAFF

v_call: TRBV5-1
d_call: TRBD1
j_call: TRBJ2-7
cdr3_nt: TGCGCCAGCAGCTTGGCATCTACCTCAGGGGGCTCCGAGCAGTACTTC
cdr3_aa: CASSLASTSGGSEQYF

v_call: TRBV5-1
d_call: NA
j_call: TRBJ2-6
cdr3_nt: TGCGCCAGCAAAGGGTCTGGGGCCAACGTCCTGACTTTC
cdr3_aa: CASKGSGANVLTF

v_call: TRBV30
d_call: TRBD2
j_call: TRBJ2-7
cdr3_nt: TGTGCCTGGAGCGCTCCGGGACTAGCGGGACGCGAGCAGTACTTC
cdr3_aa: CAWSAPGLAGREQYF

v_call: TRBV28
d_call: TRBD1
j_call: TRBJ2-2
cdr3_nt: TGTGCCAGCAAGCGGGGACAGGGGTCCGGGGAGCTGTTTTTT
cdr3_aa: CASKRGQGSGELFF

v_call: TRBV7-2
d_call: NA
j_call: TRBJ2-7
cdr3_nt: TGTGCCAGCAGCTTGTACCGGGTCGGAGTCTACGAGCAGTACTTC
cdr3_aa: CASSLYRVGVYEQYF

v_call: TRBV7-3
d_call: TRBD2
j_call: TRBJ2-3
cdr3_nt: TGTGCCAGCAGCTCGAGCGGGAGGGCTTCAGATACGCAGTATTTT
cdr3_aa: CASSSSGRASDTQYF

v_call: TRBV6-5
d_call: TRBD1
j_call: TRBJ1-5
cdr3_nt: TGTGCCAGCAGAGCACAGGGGGCGAATAATCAGCCCCAGCATTTT
cdr3_aa: CASRAQGANNQPQHF

v_call: TRBV7-2
d_call: TRBD1
j_call: TRBJ2-2
cdr3_nt: TGTGCCAGCAGACAGGGGGGATCGAACACCGGGGAGCTGTTTTTT
cdr3_aa: CASRQGGSNTGELFF

v_call: TRBV9
d_call: TRBD2
j_call: TRBJ2-5
cdr3_nt: TGTGCCAGCAGTGCTAGCGGGAACATACAAGAGACCCAGTACTTC
cdr3_aa: CASSASGNIQETQYF